The 3 T cell receptor beta chains listed next were all sequenced from one sample in a study of OX40 agonist ivuxolimab in advanced cancers. The library was produced with the immunoSEQ multiplex PCR assay. The source is immuneACCESS, and TCRdb retained only in-frame sequences with V and J called. Part of the clones is not carried over; for the studies checked, unresolved V genes explain less than half of this, and the remainder is unexplained. The sample data list about 63,000 clones, and roughly nine tenths of these were observed just once. In total, the top ten clones hold roughly 4.1% of the sample. The material sequenced was CD4+ or CD8+ T cells sorted from blood, taken in a trial of the OX40 agonist ivuxolimab. The receptor set was obtained from an adult with an advanced solid tumor such as melanoma, head and neck, liver or kidney cancer.

The chain employs TRBV27 and TRBJ2-7; TRBD1 agrees at 8 bases. After removal of 6 bases from V and 5 bases from J, the junction contained 6 bases not matched to a gene. Germline-derived CDR1 and CDR2 are MNHEY and SMNVEV (reference sequence). The CDR3 runs to 13 residues. Written as DNA, the CDR3 is TGTGCCAGCAGCCAGGACAGGGATCACGAGCAGTACTTC. It yields the protein CASSQDRDHEQYF.

Note on this clone: The junction departs from germline at one end; a sequencing error may be responsible. The rearrangement uses TRBV13 and TRBJ2-7; TRBD2 matches 10 bases. The CDR3 is 16 residues long. The germline gives CDR1 PRHDT, CDR2 FYEKMQ (reference sequence). CDR3 sequence (DNA): TGTGCCAGCAGCGTAGGGGATAGCGGGAGGTGGTACGAGCAGTACTTC. Translating it yields CASSVGDSGRWYEQYF.

This chain joins TRBV11-2 and TRBJ1-1; D not certain. The CDR3 is 13 amino acids. CDR1 is SGHAT and CDR2 is FQNNGV in the germline V gene. Trimming took 2 bases from V and 2 from J, leaving 6 bases between them. CDR3 nucleotides: TGTGCCAGCAGCTTATTGGGTAACACTGAAGCTTTCTTT. It is translated as CASSLLGNTEAFF.